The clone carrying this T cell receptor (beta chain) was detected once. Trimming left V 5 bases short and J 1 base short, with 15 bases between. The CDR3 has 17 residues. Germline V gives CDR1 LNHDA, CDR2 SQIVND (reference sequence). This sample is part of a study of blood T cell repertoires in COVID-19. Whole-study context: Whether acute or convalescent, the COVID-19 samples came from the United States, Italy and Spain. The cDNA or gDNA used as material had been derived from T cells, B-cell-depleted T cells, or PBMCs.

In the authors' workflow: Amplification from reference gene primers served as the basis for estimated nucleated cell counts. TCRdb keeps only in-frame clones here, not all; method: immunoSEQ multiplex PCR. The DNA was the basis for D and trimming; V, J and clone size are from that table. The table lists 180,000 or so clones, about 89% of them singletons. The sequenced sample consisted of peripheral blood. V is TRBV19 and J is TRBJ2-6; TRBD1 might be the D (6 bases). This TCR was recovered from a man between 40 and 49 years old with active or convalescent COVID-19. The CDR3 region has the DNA TGTGCCAGTAGTGCTGGACAGAGACTGTCTGGGGCCAACGTCCTGACTTTC. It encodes CASSAGQRLSGANVLTF. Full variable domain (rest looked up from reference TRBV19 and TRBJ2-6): DGGITQSPKYLFRKEGQNVTLSCEQNLNHDAMYWYRQDPGQGLRLIYYSQIVNDFQKGDIAEGYSVSREKKESFPLTVTSAQKNPTAFYLCASSAGQRLSGANVLTFGAGSRLTVL.